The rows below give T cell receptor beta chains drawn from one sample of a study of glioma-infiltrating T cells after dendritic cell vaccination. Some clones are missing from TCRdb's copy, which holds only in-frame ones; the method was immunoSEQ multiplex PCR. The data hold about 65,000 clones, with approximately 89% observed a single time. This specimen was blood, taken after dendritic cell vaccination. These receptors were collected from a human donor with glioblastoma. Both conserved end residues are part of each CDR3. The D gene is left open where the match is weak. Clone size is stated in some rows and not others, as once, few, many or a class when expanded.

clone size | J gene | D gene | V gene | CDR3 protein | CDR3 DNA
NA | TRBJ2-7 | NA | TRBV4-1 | CASSQVYLEDYEQYF | TGCGCCAGCAGCCAAGTTTACCTAGAGGATTACGAGCAGTACTTC
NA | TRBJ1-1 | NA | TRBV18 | CASSPWGGLASAEAFF | TGTGCCAGCTCACCATGGGGTGGGCTAGCTTCCGCTGAAGCTTTCTTT
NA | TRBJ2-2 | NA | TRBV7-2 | CASSPPWGGKNTGELFF | TGTGCCAGCAGCCCCCCGTGGGGCGGGAAGAACACCGGGGAGCTGTTTTTT
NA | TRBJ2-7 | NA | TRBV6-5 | CASSPRAGLYEQYF | TGTGCCAGCAGCCCTCGGGCGGGCCTCTACGAGCAGTACTTC
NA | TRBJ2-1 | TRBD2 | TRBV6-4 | CASSDGAGVGEQFF | TGTGCCAGCAGTGACGGGGCGGGAGTGGGCGAGCAGTTCTTC
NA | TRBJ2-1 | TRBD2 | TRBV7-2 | CASSGGLQREKFF | TGTGCCAGCAGCGGGGGACTGCAGCGGGAAAAGTTCTTC
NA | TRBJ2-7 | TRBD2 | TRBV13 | CASSLLTSGSSSSGEQYF | TGTGCCAGCAGCTTATTGACTAGCGGGAGCTCCTCTTCGGGGGAGCAGTACTTC
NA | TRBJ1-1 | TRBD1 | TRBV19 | CASTSLRDRSNTEAFF | TGTGCCAGTACCTCTCTTAGGGACAGATCGAACACTGAAGCTTTCTTT
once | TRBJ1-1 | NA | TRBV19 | CASIIGVGNTEAFF | TGTGCCAGTATCATAGGGGTGGGTAACACTGAAGCTTTCTTT
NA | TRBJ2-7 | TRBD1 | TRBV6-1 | CASTSKRDRGYEQYF | TGTGCCAGCACCTCAAAACGGGACAGGGGCTACGAGCAGTACTTC
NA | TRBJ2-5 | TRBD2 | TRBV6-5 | CASRGRGGEETQYF | TGTGCCAGCAGGGGCCGGGGGGGTGAAGAGACCCAGTACTTC
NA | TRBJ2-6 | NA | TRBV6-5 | CASRFTGTGANVLTF | TGTGCCAGCAGGTTTACAGGGACGGGGGCCAACGTCCTGACTTTC
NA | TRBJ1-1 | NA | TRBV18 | CASSPLRTDRNTEAFF | TGTGCCAGCTCACCGCTTAGGACAGACCGGAACACTGAAGCTTTCTTT
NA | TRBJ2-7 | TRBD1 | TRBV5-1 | CASNTGGTAEQYF | TGCGCCAGCAACACAGGGGGCACGGCCGAGCAGTACTTC
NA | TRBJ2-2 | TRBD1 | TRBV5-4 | CASSTGQRNTGELFF | TGTGCCAGCAGCACGGGACAGAGAAACACCGGGGAGCTGTTTTTT
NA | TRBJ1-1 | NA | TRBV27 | CASSFVKNTEAFF | TGTGCCAGCAGTTTTGTAAAGAACACTGAAGCTTTCTTT
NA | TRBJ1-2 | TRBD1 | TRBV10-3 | CAINLRQGGSLYGYTF | TGTGCCATCAACCTCCGACAGGGTGGATCCCTCTATGGCTACACCTTC
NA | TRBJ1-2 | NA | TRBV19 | CASTDRGGTGYGYTF | TGTGCCAGTACCGATCGGGGGGGGACCGGGTATGGCTACACCTTC